This TCR beta chain appears in the sequencing data of a study of shared clonotypes between healthy human individuals. Study-wide points: With few donors, the genetic and exposure-history diversity represented was limited. What rarefaction showed was incomplete sorted-subset sequencing despite large depth.

The authors' processing: ImmunoSEQ output held junction-only sequences without quality scores, so filtering differed. TCRdb's table, derived via immunoSEQ multiplex PCR, lists solely in-frame clones and lacks some. V, J and clone size are taken as reported in that table, and D and trimming were inferred from the DNA itself. The data show approximately 640,000 clones, 55% to 75% seen once. Regarding this clone: Its antigen remains unidentified.

The V gene's germline CDR1 is SGHRS and CDR2 YFSETQ. The CDR3 has 14 residues. Trimming at V came to 5 bases and at J to 4 bases, leaving 5 bases not matched to a gene. The receptor was isolated from a woman aged 25 to 39 in good health. The specimen sequenced was memory CD4+ T cells sorted from blood. The subset denotes: CD45RA-negative fraction. The rearrangement uses TRBV5-1 and TRBJ2-5; 10 positions match TRBD2. The CDR3 region has the DNA TGCGCCAGCAGATCTCGACTAGCGGGAGAGACCCAGTACTTC. The encoded protein is CASRSRLAGETQYF. Full variable domain (remainder filled in from reference TRBV5-1 and TRBJ2-5): KAGVTQTPRYLIKTRGQQVTLSCSPISGHRSVSWYQQTPGQGLQFLFEYFSETQRNKGNFPGRFSGRQFSNSRSEMNVSTLELGDSALYLCASRSRLAGETQYFGPGTRLLVL.